The T cell receptor beta chain under discussion was sequenced for a study of blood T cell repertoires in COVID-19. Across the whole study: There were acute and convalescent COVID-19 samples, and they came from the United States, Italy and Spain. From T cells, B-cell-depleted T cells, or PBMCs came the material, which was cDNA or gDNA.

V was trimmed by 1 base and J by 4 bases, leaving 10 bases between them. CDR3 length equals 14 residues. From germline, CDR1 is LNHNV and CDR2 YYDKDF (reference sequence). Original analysis: Scientists estimated how many nucleated cells there were by amplifying reference gene primers. Method: immunoSEQ multiplex PCR; TCRdb's copy keeps in-frame clones and lacks some. V and J calls and clone size are given by that table; D and trimming were obtained from the DNA. Of roughly 60,000 clones listed, over 70% are singletons. Patients of the Seattle cohort, enrolled during active infection, were followed longitudinally.

The clonotype originates from a man aged 25-40 years with COVID-19, enrolled during active disease. Sequenced material: peripheral blood. The chain joins TRBV15 to TRBJ1-2; D gene ambiguous. The CDR3 reads CATSRGPGSYGYTF. The CDR3 bases are TGTGCCACCAGCAGAGGTCCAGGAAGCTATGGCTACACCTTC.